Here is one T cell receptor beta chain with its context. Antigen unknown. A multiplex PCR was run with 60 Vbeta primers and 13 Jbeta primers. Profiling relied on immunoSEQ multiplex PCR, and the TCRdb table lists in-frame clones only, not all of them. The table includes more than 95,000 clones, about 84% detected once. This specimen belongs to a study of cytomegalovirus exposure and HLA in healthy donors. Study-wide context: Across some 400 genotyped donors, 81% landed in the Caucasian-associated ancestry cluster. Findings and limits, study-wide: Further analysis was carried out later, and it showed several of the most significant clusters appearing linked to common viral pathogens.

CDR3 length equals 14 residues. Germline loops: CDR1 SGHTA, CDR2 FQGNSA. The germline V and J ends were trimmed by 4 bases and 5 bases, with 12 bases remaining between them. The sequence came from a young man in good health and CMV-seropositive. Material for sequencing was PBMCs. This chain links TRBV7-2 with TRBJ1-5; D may be TRBD1 (6 bases). The CDR3, as DNA: TGTGCCAGCAGCTCACAGGGTGGGTATCAGCCCCAGCATTTT. This sequence encodes CASSSQGGYQPQHF.